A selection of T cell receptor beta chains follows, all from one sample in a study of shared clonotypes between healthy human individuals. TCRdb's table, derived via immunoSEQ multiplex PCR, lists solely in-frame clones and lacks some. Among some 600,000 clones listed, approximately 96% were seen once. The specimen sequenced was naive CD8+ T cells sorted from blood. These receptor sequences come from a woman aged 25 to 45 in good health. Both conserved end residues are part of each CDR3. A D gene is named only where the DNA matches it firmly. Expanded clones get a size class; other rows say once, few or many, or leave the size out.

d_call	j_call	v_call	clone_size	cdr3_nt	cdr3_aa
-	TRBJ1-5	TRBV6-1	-	TGTGCCAGCAGTGAATGGGAAGGCGGCAATCAGCCCCAGCATTTT	CASSEWEGGNQPQHF
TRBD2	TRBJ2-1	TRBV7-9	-	TGTGCCAGCAGCGAAGAGCTACTAGCGCGTAACAATGAGCAGTTCTTC	CASSEELLARNNEQFF
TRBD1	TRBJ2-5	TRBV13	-	TGTGCCAGTCGTGGACAGGCCCGCGAAGAGACCCAGTACTTC	CASRGQAREETQYF
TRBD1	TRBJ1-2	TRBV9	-	TGTGCCAGCAGCGTGACAGGGGACTATGGCTACACCTTC	CASSVTGDYGYTF
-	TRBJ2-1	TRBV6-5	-	TGTGCCAGCAGTGTATCAGGGGAGCAGTTCTTC	CASSVSGEQFF
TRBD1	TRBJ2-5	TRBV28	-	TGTGCCAGCCTCCCTGAGATTGGGACAGCCTGGGAGCAGTACTTC	CASLPEIGTAWEQYF
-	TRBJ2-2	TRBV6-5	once	TGTGCCAGCAGTTACTCGAGGGCCGGCGGGGAGCTGTTTTTT	CASSYSRAGGELFF
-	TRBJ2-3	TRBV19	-	TGTGCCAGTTGGACCGGTGGGATCTTAGATACGCAGTATTTT	CASWTGGILDTQYF
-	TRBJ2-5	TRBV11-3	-	TGTGCCAGCAGCTTCCCAGCGAAGCCTTGGGAGACCCAGTACTTC	CASSFPAKPWETQYF
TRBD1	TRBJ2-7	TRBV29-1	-	TGCAGCGTTGTAAACAGGGGAGTTTCCTACGAGCAGTACTTC	CSVVNRGVSYEQYF
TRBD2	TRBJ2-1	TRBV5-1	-	TGCGCCAGCAGCTGGTTGGGGGGGAACAATGAGCAGTTCTTC	CASSWLGGNNEQFF
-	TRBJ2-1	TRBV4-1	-	TGCGCCAGCAGCCACCGAGGTACCGAGGGATCCCTTTACAATGAGCAGTTCTTC	CASSHRGTEGSLYNEQFF
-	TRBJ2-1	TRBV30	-	TGTGCCTGGAGTTACCCTACCGGACTCGACAATGAGCAGTTCTTC	CAWSYPTGLDNEQFF
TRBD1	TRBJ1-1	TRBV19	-	TGTGCCAGTACGGGGTCAAACAGGGGGCCTGAAGCTTTCTTT	CASTGSNRGPEAFF